This TCR beta chain was identified during a study of OX40 agonist ivuxolimab in advanced cancers. Overall study: Allowance was made for prior anti-PD-1, anti-PD-L1 or anti-CTLA-4 therapy, and roughly 40% had some.

TCRdb's table, derived via immunoSEQ multiplex PCR, lists solely in-frame clones and lacks some. This sample has roughly 90,000 clones, with approximately 90% found just once. The sampling schedule covered blood at baseline, cycle 4 day 1, and cycle 7 day 1. This sample comprised CD4+ or CD8+ T cells sorted from blood, obtained in a trial of the OX40 agonist ivuxolimab. This TCR was recovered from an adult with an advanced solid tumor such as melanoma, head and neck, liver or kidney cancer.

The CDR3: CASRPQGGITQPQHF. Here the CDR3 DNA reads TGTGCCAGCAGGCCACAGGGGGGGATAACTCAGCCCCAGCATTTT. The genes are TRBV27 and TRBJ1-5, with 8 bases identical to TRBD1. With 6 bases clipped from V and 6 bases from J, the junction kept 10 bases outside the gene matches. Per germline, CDR1 MNHEY and CDR2 SMNVEV (reference sequence). The CDR3 is made up of 15 amino acids.